This section outlines one T cell receptor beta chain sequence together with its context. These data originate in a study of T cells in Graves' hyperthyroidism and ophthalmopathy. This CDR3 contains 15 residues. From germline, CDR1 is SGHDT and CDR2 YYEEEE. V was clipped by 3 bases and J by 0 bases; unmatched bases: 4. The TCR beta CDR3 regions underwent amplification using RNA transcripts as the source. First-round RT-PCR with HTBI primers amplified the TCR CDR3 region. Using its own MiXCR run on the multiplex PCR reads, TCRdb lists one record per CDR3 protein. The profile shows approximately 560,000 distinct CDR3 sequences, approximately 15% of them singletons.

The specimen was blood. This clonotype was obtained from a woman aged 25 to 39 with Graves' hyperthyroidism. The rearrangement uses TRBV5-6 and TRBJ2-3; 7 nucleotides match TRBD1. CDR3 coding DNA: TGTGCCAGCAGCTCGACAGGGCGCAGCACAGATACGCAGTATTTT. Encoded protein: CASSSTGRSTDTQYF.